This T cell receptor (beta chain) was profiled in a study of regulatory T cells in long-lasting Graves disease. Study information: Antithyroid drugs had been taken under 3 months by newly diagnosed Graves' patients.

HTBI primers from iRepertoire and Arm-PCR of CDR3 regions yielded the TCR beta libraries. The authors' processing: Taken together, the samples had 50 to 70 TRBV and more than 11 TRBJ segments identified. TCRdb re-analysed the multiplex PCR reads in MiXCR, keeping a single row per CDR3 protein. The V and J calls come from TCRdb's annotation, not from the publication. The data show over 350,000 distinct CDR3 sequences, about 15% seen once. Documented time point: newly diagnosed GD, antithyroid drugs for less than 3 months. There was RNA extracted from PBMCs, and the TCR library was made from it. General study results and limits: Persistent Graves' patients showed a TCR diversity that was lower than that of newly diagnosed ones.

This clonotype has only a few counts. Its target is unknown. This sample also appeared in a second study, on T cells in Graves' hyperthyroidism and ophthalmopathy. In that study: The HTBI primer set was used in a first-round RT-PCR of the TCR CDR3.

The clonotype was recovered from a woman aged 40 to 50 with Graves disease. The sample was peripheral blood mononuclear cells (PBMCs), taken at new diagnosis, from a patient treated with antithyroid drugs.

The CDR3 DNA follows: TGCAGTGCTCCCGAAAGCGTCCTGAGCACTGAAGCTTTCTTT. It is translated as CSAPESVLSTEAFF. The chain joins TRBV20-1 to TRBJ1-1; D is unclear. The CDR3 runs to 14 residues. Per the germline V gene, CDR1 is DFQATT and CDR2 is SNEGSKA (reference sequence). V dropped 5 bases and J dropped 4 bases, with 17 bases sitting between them.